The text below deals with one T cell receptor (beta chain). CDR1 is SGHKS, CDR2 YYEKEE, per germline (reference sequence). The CDR3 spans 16 residues. Trimming left V 1 base short and J 2 bases short, with 14 bases between. The treatment: 15 to 20 received Ad26.COV2.S at low or high dose, single or two shots; about 5 received placebo; per-sample allocation not given. The investigators took samples on day 63 after the first vaccine or placebo injection. This sample was taken from a study of Ad26.COV2.S vaccination and SARS-CoV-2 variants. Repertoires were generated with immunoSEQ multiplex PCR, while TCRdb's copy carries only in-frame clones and drops some. Of roughly 350,000 clones detected, approximately 86% appear once; the ten largest clones hold roughly 10%.

Material: peripheral blood, obtained in a trial of Ad26.COV2.S vaccine versus placebo. The chain is built from TRBV5-5 and TRBJ2-3; tentative D call: TRBD2 (6 bases). The clonotype originates from a person between 18 and 60 years old who received the Ad26.COV2.S COVID-19 vaccine or a placebo. The CDR3 DNA follows: TGTGCCAGCAGCTTGTCTGGGACTCCAACCACAGATACGCAGTATTTT. This encodes CASSLSGTPTTDTQYF.